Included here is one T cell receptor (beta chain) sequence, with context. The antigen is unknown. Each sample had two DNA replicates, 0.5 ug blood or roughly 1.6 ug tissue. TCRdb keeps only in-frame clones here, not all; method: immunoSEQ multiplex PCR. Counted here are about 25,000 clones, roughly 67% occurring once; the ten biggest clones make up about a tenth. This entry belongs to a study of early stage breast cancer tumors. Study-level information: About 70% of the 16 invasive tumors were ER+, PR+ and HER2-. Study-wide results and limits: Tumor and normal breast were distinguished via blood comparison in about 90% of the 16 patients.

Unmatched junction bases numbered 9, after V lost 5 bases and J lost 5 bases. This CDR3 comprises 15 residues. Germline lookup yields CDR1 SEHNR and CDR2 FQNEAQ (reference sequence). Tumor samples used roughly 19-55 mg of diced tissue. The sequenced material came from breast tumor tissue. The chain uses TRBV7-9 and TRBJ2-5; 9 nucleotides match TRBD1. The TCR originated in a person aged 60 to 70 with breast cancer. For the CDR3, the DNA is TGTGCCAGCAGCCCCTGGACAGGGGATGGGGAGACCCAGTACTTC. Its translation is CASSPWTGDGETQYF.